This entry lists 25 T cell receptor beta chains sequenced from one sample in a study of blood T cells in healthy people across ages. A J-beta primer mix and a sample-barcoded 5' primer were used in a second PCR of roughly 6 to 11 cycles. TCRdb redid the calling of the 5' RACE reads with MiXCR, one entry per CDR3 protein. The sample carries approximately 800,000 distinct CDR3 sequences, 58% recorded once. What was sequenced was blood. These TCRs come from a man aged 25-40 years in good health.

The sample holds many counts of this clonotype. This chain connects TRBV28 to TRBJ2-3; the D is unclear. The CDR3 is 18 amino acids. Germline CDR1 MDHEN, CDR2 SYDVKM. The germline V and J ends were trimmed by 2 bases and 1 base, with 19 bases remaining between them. CDR3 coding DNA: TGTGCCAGCAGTTTAGTAAGGATTTCCCCGCACGGCACAGATACGCAGTATTTT. This codes for CASSLVRISPHGTDTQYF.

This chain connects TRBV28 to TRBJ2-5, with a weak D call TRBD1 (6 bases). This CDR3 spans 15 amino acids. V was shortened by 8 bases and J by 2 bases, with 18 bases between the two germline ends. Germline CDR1 and CDR2: MDHEN and SYDVKM. CDR3 coding DNA: TGTGCCAGCCATAAAAACCCCGGACAGCAAGAGACCCAGTACTTC. Residues: CASHKNPGQQETQYF.

The chain employs TRBV20-1 and TRBJ2-1; D tentatively fits TRBD1 or TRBD2 (5 bases each). The CDR3 loop spans 13 amino acids. Trimming stripped 6 bases from V and 5 bases from J, with 14 bases between. Germline V lookup: CDR1 DFQATT, CDR2 SNEGSKA (reference sequence). The CDR3 DNA reads as TGCAGTGCCCGGACGGGGACGGACAATGAGCAGTTCTTC. Its protein is CSARTGTDNEQFF.

This chain uses TRBV27 with TRBJ2-6; D gene ambiguous. The V gene lost 3 bases and the J gene lost 3 bases, with 12 bases spanning the gap. The germline gives CDR1 MNHEY, CDR2 SMNVEV (reference sequence). This CDR3 contains 16 residues. The CDR3 DNA is TGTGCCAGCAGTTTTCGCCGTATGGGTGGGGCCAACGTCCTGACTTTC. As protein: CASSFRRMGGANVLTF.

This clonotype turned up a few times. The chain couples TRBV20-1 to TRBJ2-7; the D gene is possibly TRBD1 (6 bases). CDR1 DFQATT and CDR2 SNEGSKA come from the germline V gene (reference sequence). V shed 0 bases and J shed 0 bases, with 12 bases lying between them. The CDR3 contains 15 residues. The CDR3 protein is CSARDRQVISYEQYF. CDR3 nucleotides: TGCAGTGCTAGAGATCGACAGGTGATCTCCTACGAGCAGTACTTC.

The chain joins TRBV20-1 to TRBJ1-5; weak D call: TRBD1 (5 bases). Trimming removed 5 bases at V and 4 bases at J, with 12 bases between. From germline, CDR1 is DFQATT and CDR2 SNEGSKA (reference sequence). The CDR3 contains 13 residues. CDR3 loop: CSAYGGTNQPQHF. CDR3 bases: TGCAGTGCTTACGGGGGAACTAATCAGCCCCAGCATTTT.

This clonotype was seen ten or more times. The V call is TRBV6-2 or TRBV6-3, the J call TRBJ2-1; D not resolved. The CDR3 loop spans 13 amino acids. The V and J ends lost 0 bases and 13 bases respectively, with 13 bases between them. Germline V lookup: CDR1 MNHEY, CDR2 SVGEGT. This CDR3 reads CASSYSMASTQFF. The CDR3, as DNA: TGTGCCAGCAGTTACTCGATGGCGAGTACTCAGTTCTTC.

Regarding this clonotype: One base away lies a much larger clone, so this may be a sequencing read error. V gene TRBV7-2 combines with J gene TRBJ2-3, with D perhaps given as TRBD1 or TRBD2 (7 bases each). Germline lookup yields CDR1 SGHTA and CDR2 FQGNSA. This CDR3 comprises 14 residues. Between the trimmed V and J ends, which lost 5 bases and 9 bases, there was a span of 18 bases. The CDR3 sequence: CTSSPRRQGGTQYF. In DNA, the CDR3 is TGTACCAGCAGCCCACGACGACAGGGAGGGACGCAGTATTTT.

The chain uses TRBV5-1 and TRBJ2-7, with D perhaps TRBD1 (6 bases). From germline, CDR1 is SGHRS and CDR2 YFSETQ. The CDR3 runs 15 residues. V dropped 5 bases and J dropped 0 bases, with 15 bases sitting between them. Here the CDR3 DNA reads TGCGCCAGCAGGCCACGGGACATCATCTCCTACGAGCAGTACTTC. Amino acids: CASRPRDIISYEQYF.

This chain joins TRBV4-3 and TRBJ1-2; 7 bases are a match to TRBD1. CDR1 and CDR2 from the germline V gene are LGHNA and YSLEER. J lost 6 bases, V lost 1 base, and 11 bases had no gene match. This CDR3 contains 16 residues. The CDR3 here is CASSQVPGGMDDGYTF. The CDR3, as DNA: TGCGCCAGCAGCCAAGTCCCAGGGGGGATGGATGATGGCTACACCTTC.

The chain uses TRBV2 and TRBJ2-5; D gene uncertain. This CDR3 is built from 13 residues. V was shortened by 6 bases and J by 5 bases, with 13 bases between the two germline ends. Per germline, CDR1 SNHLY and CDR2 FYNNEI. Here the CDR3 DNA reads TGTGCCAGCAGGGACGGTCGACCGGAGACCCAGTACTTC. Residues: CASRDGRPETQYF. The entire variable domain, with the rest obtained from reference TRBV2 and TRBJ2-5, is as follows: EPEVTQTPSHQVTQMGQEVILRCVPISNHLYFYWYRQILGQKVEFLVSFYNNEISEKSEIFDDQFSVERPDGSNFTLKIRSTKLEDSAMYFCASRDGRPETQYFGPGTRLLVL.

This clonotype was seen a few times. The chain is built from TRBV7-9 and TRBJ1-5; D not resolved. Germline loops: CDR1 SEHNR, CDR2 FQNEAQ (reference sequence). This CDR3 is 14 amino acids long. V was cut by 5 bases and J by 7 bases, with 15 bases left in between. CDR3 DNA sequence: TGTGCCAGCAGCCCTCTTGGAGGCGGACAGCCCCAGCATTTT. Its translation: CASSPLGGGQPQHF. Supplemented by reference TRBV7-9 and TRBJ1-5, the full variable domain reads DTGVSQNPRHKITKRGQNVTFRCDPISEHNRLYWYRQTLGQGPEFLTYFQNEAQLEKSRLLSDRFSAERPKGSFSTLEIQRTEQGDSAMYLCASSPLGGGQPQHFGDGTRLSIL.

The chain links TRBV12-3 or TRBV12-4 to TRBJ2-7; D perhaps matches TRBD1 (5 bases). The J call may be wrong; the DNA end is better matched by TRBJ2-5. The CDR3 runs 13 residues. In DNA form, the CDR3 reads TGTGCCAGCAGTTTAAACAGGAGAGAGACCCAGTACTTC. It encodes CASSLNRRETQYF.

The sample holds a few counts of this clonotype. The J gene is TRBJ2-1, the V gene TRBV20-1; 9 bases are a match to TRBD2. With V trimmed by 0 bases and J by 4 bases, 7 bases remained unmatched. This CDR3 is 16 amino acids long. Germline values: CDR1 DFQATT, CDR2 SNEGSKA (reference sequence). CDR3: CSARDPRLAAYNEQFF. CDR3 sequence (DNA): TGCAGTGCTAGAGATCCAAGACTAGCGGCTTACAATGAGCAGTTCTTC.

This chain joins TRBV2 and TRBJ2-5; no firm D call. V lost 5 bases and J 5 bases, leaving 12 bases between the germline ends. Germline V gives CDR1 SNHLY, CDR2 FYNNEI. The CDR3 contains 13 residues. Here the CDR3 DNA reads TGTGCCAGCAGTAGACCCCCGGCGGAGACCCAGTACTTC. Residues: CASSRPPAETQYF.

This chain joins TRBV4-2 and TRBJ2-5; D possibly matches TRBD1 or TRBD2 (5 bases each). The CDR3 has 13 amino acids. With 5 bases removed from V and 5 bases from J, the gap between germline ends came to 12 bases. CDR1 is LGHNA, CDR2 YNFKEQ, per germline. CDR3 region: CASSMKRGETQYF. CDR3 DNA sequence: TGTGCCAGCAGCATGAAGAGGGGTGAGACCCAGTACTTC.

This clonotype has a handful of counts. The genes are TRBV5-1 and TRBJ2-1, with TRBD1 matching over 7 bases. The CDR3 loop spans 13 amino acids. CDR1 is SGHRS and CDR2 is YFSETQ in the germline V gene. The ends lost 2 bases at V and 9 bases at J; junction bases unmatched: 5. The DNA for the CDR3 is TGCGCCAGCAGCTTAGGACAGGCCGGTGAGCAGTTCTTC. It yields the protein CASSLGQAGEQFF.

The rearrangement uses TRBV6-5 and TRBJ2-1; 8 bases are shared with TRBD2. The ends lost 4 bases at V and 1 base at J; junction bases unmatched: 12. Germline values: CDR1 MNHEY, CDR2 SVGAGI. The CDR3 covers 18 residues. CDR3 in amino acids: CASSSPWSGSRSYNEQFF. The CDR3 bases are TGTGCCAGCAGTTCCCCCTGGAGCGGGAGCCGTTCCTACAATGAGCAGTTCTTC.

There are a few counts of this clonotype. The chain couples TRBV20-1 to TRBJ2-1; D uncertain. The CDR3 has 16 residues. CDR1 and CDR2 from the germline V gene are DFQATT and SNEGSKA (reference sequence). Trimming left V 3 bases short and J 6 bases short, with 21 bases between. The CDR3 region is CSARGIEFETRNEQFF. The CDR3 DNA reads as TGCAGTGCTAGGGGGATTGAGTTTGAGACTCGCAATGAGCAGTTCTTC.

The chain carries TRBV6-2 or TRBV6-3 and TRBJ2-4; TRBD1 or TRBD2 may be the D gene (5 bases each). TRBJ2-7 explains the end of the DNA better; the J call may be wrong. This CDR3 spans 13 amino acids. CDR1 is MNHEY, CDR2 SVGEGT, per germline. CDR3 bases: TGTGCCAGCCATGGGGGAGCCACCTACGAGCAGTACTTC. The encoded protein is CASHGGATYEQYF.

The V call is TRBV11-2, the J call TRBJ2-2; perhaps TRBD1 as D (6 bases). The CDR3 is 14 residues long. Trimming cost V 7 bases and J 0 bases, with 9 bases left between them. Looked up from germline, CDR1 is SGHAT and CDR2 is FQNNGV. In nucleotides, the CDR3 is TGTGCCAGCATCCGGACAGCGAACACCGGGGAGCTGTTTTTT. This encodes CASIRTANTGELFF.

The V and J genes are TRBV7-9 and TRBJ2-1; maybe TRBD1 (5 bases). Germline V gives CDR1 SEHNR, CDR2 FQNEAQ (reference sequence). V lost 6 bases, J lost 13 bases, and 13 bases lay in between. The CDR3 sequence is 11 residues long. The CDR3 DNA reads as TGTGCCAGCAGGTCAACTGGGGCACAGTTCTTC. This encodes CASRSTGAQFF.

The chain employs TRBV7-2 and TRBJ2-5; D is uncertain. The V end lost 7 bases, the J end lost 3 bases, and 12 bases lay between the germline ends. CDR1 SGHTA and CDR2 FQGNSA come from the germline V gene. This CDR3 spans 13 amino acids. In DNA form, the CDR3 reads TGTGCCAGCACTTCGAGATGGGAAGAGACCCAGTACTTC. Amino acids: CASTSRWEETQYF.

The sample holds a few counts of this clonotype. Written as DNA, the CDR3 is TGTGCCAGCAGCTTATTCGTTAGCAGCGGGAGCTACGAGCAGTACTTC. It is translated as CASSLFVSSGSYEQYF. This chain connects TRBV7-2 to TRBJ2-7; 8 nucleotides match TRBD2. The ends lost 2 bases at V and 3 bases at J; junction bases unmatched: 9. CDR3 length: 16 residues. CDR1 SGHTA and CDR2 FQGNSA come from the germline V gene.

V gene TRBV29-1 combines with J gene TRBJ2-1; a weak D match, TRBD2 (5 bases). The J call may not be correct, given that the DNA end is closer to TRBJ2-7. CDR3 length: 13 residues. From germline, CDR1 is SQVTM and CDR2 ANQGSEA. DNA for the CDR3: TGCAGCGTTGAAAGGGTAGGGAGTAATGAGCAGTACTTC. Residues: CSVERVGSNEQYF.